This is a list of T cell receptor beta chains from one sample in a study of T cell responses to AZD1222 COVID-19 vaccine. TCRdb's table, derived via immunoSEQ multiplex PCR, lists solely in-frame clones and lacks some. In the table there are just over 80,000 clones, 80% to 90% of which are singletons. The material was peripheral blood, obtained on day 0 of AZD1222 vaccination. Every receptor here comes from an adult in good health. CDR3s include the opening cysteine and the closing phenylalanine or tryptophan. The D gene is left open where the match is weak. Where a row states a size, it is once, few, many or the class of an expanded clone; other rows omit it.

CDR3 protein	CDR3 DNA	clone size	V gene	J gene	D gene
CASSLGGQGSEKLFF	TGTGCCAGCAGCTTAGGCGGACAGGGGAGTGAAAAACTGTTTTTT	few	TRBV7-2	TRBJ1-4	TRBD1
CATQQTDLYNEQFF	TGTGCCACCCAGCAGACAGACCTTTATAATGAGCAGTTCTTC	NA	TRBV2	TRBJ2-1	NA
CASSYLSPGRTYEQYF	TGTGCCAGCAGCTACCTAAGTCCGGGAAGGACCTACGAGCAGTACTTC	NA	TRBV7-9	TRBJ2-7	NA
CASSQDTGSLGIQYF	TGTGCCAGCAGCCAAGACACCGGGAGCTTAGGCATTCAGTACTTC	once	TRBV14	TRBJ2-4	NA
CASRMYLGGELFF	TGTGCCAGCAGGATGTACTTGGGCGGGGAGCTGTTTTTT	NA	TRBV11-3	TRBJ2-2	NA
CASSFIAGGPLDTQYF	TGCGCCAGCAGCTTCATAGCGGGGGGGCCGTTAGATACGCAGTATTTT	NA	TRBV5-1	TRBJ2-3	TRBD2
CATSRDWSREGRYEQYF	TGTGCCACCAGCAGAGATTGGTCCAGGGAAGGGCGCTACGAGCAGTACTTC	NA	TRBV15	TRBJ2-7	NA
CASRPLQGGNTEAFF	TGTGCCAGCAGGCCCTTACAAGGAGGGAACACTGAAGCTTTCTTT	NA	TRBV2	TRBJ1-1	NA
CASRTMDGYTF	TGTGCCAGCAGGACTATGGATGGCTACACCTTC	NA	TRBV28	TRBJ1-2	NA
CASSFAQLVGEPEAFF	TGTGCCAGCAGCTTCGCACAATTGGTCGGAGAACCTGAAGCTTTCTTT	NA	TRBV7-2	TRBJ1-1	NA